The source of this T cell receptor (beta chain) is a study of blood T cell repertoires in COVID-19. About the research overall: COVID-19 samples collected from the United States, Italy and Spain covered acute and convalescent phases. T cells, B-cell-depleted T cells, or PBMCs supplied cDNA or gDNA.

Authors' analysis steps: Amplified reference gene primers provided the basis for estimating nucleated cell counts. The data were produced by immunoSEQ multiplex PCR, yet TCRdb's version contains in-frame clones alone and is incomplete. V, J and clone size derive from that table, while D and trimming were established from the DNA sequence. Of about 260,000 clones listed, more than 75% are singletons. CDR1 SGHTA and CDR2 FQGTGA come from the germline V gene. V lost 3 bases, J lost 2 bases, and 8 bases lay in between. This CDR3 region has 13 residues. The V and J genes are TRBV7-3 and TRBJ2-7; D is unclear. The TCR sequence derives from a man between 40 and 49 years old who had recovered from COVID-19. Material for sequencing was peripheral blood. The CDR3: CASSFFPTYEQYF. The CDR3 coding sequence is TGTGCCAGCAGCTTTTTCCCCACCTACGAGCAGTACTTC.